One and the same sample provided the 28 T cell receptor beta chains below, sequenced in a study of T cells of healthy individuals. TCRdb used MiXCR to reprocess the 5' RACE reads, holding one entry per CDR3 protein. Of 90,000 to 100,000 distinct CDR3 sequences in the sample, around 17% are singletons; the top ten hold roughly 6.2%. These receptors were collected from a human donor in good health.

The V call is TRBV5-1, the J call TRBJ1-3; TRBD1 aligns across 10 bases. This CDR3 region has 15 residues. With V trimmed by 0 bases and J by 6 bases, 3 bases remained unmatched. Germline V gene sequence: CDR1 SGHRS, CDR2 YFSETQ. CDR3: CASSLDGTGANTIYF. CDR3 sequence (DNA): TGCGCCAGCAGCTTGGACGGGACAGGGGCAAACACCATATATTTT.

The chain uses TRBV27 and TRBJ1-4, with 9 bases identical to TRBD1. The CDR3 is 15 amino acids. V lost 4 bases to trimming and J lost 7 bases; unmatched junction nucleotides: 7. CDR1 is MNHEY, CDR2 SMNVEV, per germline (reference sequence). For the CDR3, the DNA is TGTGCCAGCAGTTCAACCACAGGGGGCCTTGAAAAACTGTTTTTT. Amino acids: CASSSTTGGLEKLFF.

V gene TRBV28 combines with J gene TRBJ2-7; D may correspond to TRBD1 or TRBD2 (5 bases each). Deletions cut 7 bases from V and 4 bases from J, with 14 bases between. This CDR3 region has 13 residues. CDR1 and CDR2 (germline): MDHEN, SYDVKM. CDR3: CASIDSGRYEQYF. The DNA of the CDR3 is TGTGCCAGCATCGACAGCGGCCGGTACGAGCAGTACTTC.

This clonotype occurred many times. The rearrangement joins TRBV30 to TRBJ2-7, with 8 bases matching TRBD1. Germline-derived CDR1 and CDR2 are GTSNPN and SVGIG (reference sequence). The CDR3 spans 14 residues. With 3 bases clipped from V and 3 bases from J, the junction kept 7 bases outside the gene matches. The CDR3 coding sequence is TGTGCCTGGAGCTCCGGGACAGGTGGCTACGAGCAGTACTTC. Protein product: CAWSSGTGGYEQYF.

This clonotype was picked up many times. The chain has TRBV7-7 and TRBJ2-7; D gene ambiguous. The CDR3 totals 13 residues. In germline, CDR1 is SSHAT, CDR2 FNYEAQ (reference sequence). Trimming took off 5 bases at V and 7 bases at J, with 15 bases between the two ends. CDR3 loop: CASSPQQGAEQYF. The CDR3 DNA sequence: TGTGCCAGCAGCCCACAACAAGGAGCGGAGCAGTACTTC.

This clonotype appeared many times. The CDR3 loop is CASKISGRNDEQFF. The CDR3 DNA is TGTGCCAGCAAAATTAGCGGGAGAAATGATGAGCAGTTCTTC. V and J are TRBV6-5 and TRBJ2-1; 9 bases map to TRBD2. Unmatched junction bases numbered 9, after V lost 7 bases and J lost 8 bases. CDR1 is MNHEY and CDR2 is SVGAGI in the germline V gene. The CDR3 spans 14 residues.

This clonotype was found a few times. The chain is built from TRBV6-5 and TRBJ2-2, with TRBD1 matching 8 bases. This CDR3 has 14 amino acids. V lost 5 bases and J lost 6; bases outside the gene matches: 5. Germline V gene sequence: CDR1 MNHEY, CDR2 SVGAGI. The CDR3, as DNA: TGTGCCAGCAGTAAGACAGGGGTCGCCGGGGAGCTGTTTTTT. It codes for CASSKTGVAGELFF.

This clonotype was seen repeatedly, ten times or more. The V and J genes are TRBV4-3 and TRBJ2-1; 9 bases are a match to TRBD1. Per germline, CDR1 LGHNA and CDR2 YSLEER. V lost 3 bases and J lost 6; bases outside the gene matches: 3. The CDR3 contains 14 residues. The CDR3 is CASSQDRGGNEQFF. In DNA form, the CDR3 reads TGCGCCAGCAGCCAGGACAGGGGAGGCAATGAGCAGTTCTTC.

This clonotype was observed a few times. The genes are TRBV10-3 and TRBJ2-2, with 9 positions matching TRBD2. There are 16 residues in the CDR3. From germline, CDR1 is ENHRY and CDR2 SYGVKD. J lost 6 bases, V lost 9 bases, and 14 bases had no gene match. The CDR3: CAIRPAGGVAAGELFF. The CDR3 DNA is TGTGCCATTCGTCCTGCGGGAGGGGTGGCCGCCGGGGAGCTGTTTTTT.

At least ten counts were recorded for this clonotype. V gene TRBV28 combines with J gene TRBJ1-5; no clear D. The germline V and J ends were trimmed by 8 bases and 1 base, with 15 bases remaining between them. The germline gives CDR1 MDHEN, CDR2 SYDVKM. The CDR3 runs 15 residues. CDR3 in amino acids: CASRVPSGSNQPQHF. The DNA for the CDR3 is TGTGCCAGCCGCGTACCCTCGGGGAGCAATCAGCCCCAGCATTTT.

The chain has TRBV19 and TRBJ2-3; 9 bases map to TRBD2. CDR1 LNHDA and CDR2 SQIVND come from the germline V gene (reference sequence). The junction had 5 bases not matched to a gene; V was cut back by 3 bases and J by 4 bases. The CDR3 is 15 residues long. Here the CDR3 DNA reads TGTGCCAGTAGTATCGGCGGGAGGGCCTCAGATACGCAGTATTTT. Protein product: CASSIGGRASDTQYF.

This chain joins TRBV30 and TRBJ1-2, with a possible D match to TRBD1 (6 bases). This CDR3 is 14 amino acids long. The V end was cut by 1 base, the J end by 8 bases, with 17 bases between. Germline-derived CDR1 and CDR2 are GTSNPN and SVGIG (reference sequence). The CDR3 spells CAWSGQGYLVGYTF. The CDR3 nucleotides are TGTGCCTGGAGTGGTCAGGGGTACTTGGTGGGCTACACCTTC.

This clonotype was counted at least ten times. This chain links TRBV7-9 with TRBJ1-6, with a weak D call TRBD1 (5 bases). Germline V gives CDR1 SEHNR, CDR2 FQNEAQ (reference sequence). The CDR3 is 16 amino acids. V lost 1 base and J 5 bases, leaving 12 bases between the germline ends. The CDR3 bases are TGTGCCAGCAGCTTAGGGCTGACAGCTGATAATTCACCCCTCCACTTT. This encodes CASSLGLTADNSPLHF.

The chain combines TRBV2 with TRBJ1-1; no reliable D call. Trimming cost V 6 bases and J 1 base, with 9 bases left between them. The V gene's germline CDR1 is SNHLY and CDR2 FYNNEI. CDR3 size: 13 residues. CDR3 coding DNA: TGTGCCAGCAGACGCGACACGAACACTGAAGCTTTCTTT. Protein sequence: CASRRDTNTEAFF.

This clonotype came up many times. The J gene is TRBJ1-6, the V gene TRBV20-1; 7 positions match TRBD1. This CDR3 contains 14 residues. The V segment lost 3 bases and the J segment 7 bases; nucleotides outside the gene matches: 6. Per the germline V gene, CDR1 is DFQATT and CDR2 is SNEGSKA (reference sequence). CDR3 amino acids: CSASLPGGNSPLHF. CDR3 coding DNA: TGCAGTGCTAGTCTGCCAGGGGGAAATTCACCCCTCCACTTT.

This clonotype was recorded at least ten times. The rearrangement links TRBV5-1 to TRBJ2-7, with D possibly being TRBD1 (6 bases). Per germline, CDR1 SGHRS and CDR2 YFSETQ. Deletions cut 4 bases from V and 0 bases from J, with 14 bases between. The CDR3 runs to 15 residues. The CDR3 bases are TGCGCCAGCAGCGTACAGGGACGCAGCTCCTACGAGCAGTACTTC. Encoded protein: CASSVQGRSSYEQYF.

The chain recombines TRBV28 with TRBJ2-1; no definite D call. The V and J ends lost 8 bases and 0 bases respectively, with 11 bases between them. The CDR3 totals 14 residues. Germline CDR1 MDHEN, CDR2 SYDVKM. Here the CDR3 reads CASVRTSSYNEQFF. The DNA of the CDR3 is TGTGCCAGCGTTCGGACGAGCTCCTACAATGAGCAGTTCTTC.

This clonotype came up many times. The J gene is TRBJ1-2, the V gene TRBV28; weak D call: TRBD1 (5 bases). V was clipped by 5 bases and J by 4 bases, with 17 bases between them. This CDR3 has 15 amino acids. In germline, CDR1 is MDHEN, CDR2 SYDVKM. The CDR3 spells CASSQSPGTGYGYTF. The CDR3, as DNA: TGTGCCAGCAGTCAATCCCCCGGGACGGGCTATGGCTACACCTTC.

V usage is TRBV6-2 or TRBV6-3 and J usage is TRBJ1-1; D is possibly TRBD1 (5 bases). Trimming took 0 bases from V and 4 from J, leaving 9 bases between them. CDR3 size: 14 residues. CDR1 and CDR2 from the germline V gene are MNHEY and SVGEGT. The CDR3 spells CASSYSGDGTEAFF. Here the CDR3 DNA reads TGTGCCAGCAGTTACTCGGGGGATGGCACTGAAGCTTTCTTT.

This clonotype was seen only a few times. The chain uses TRBV19 and TRBJ2-2, with D possibly matching TRBD2 (5 bases). Germline V gene sequence: CDR1 LNHDA, CDR2 SQIVND (reference sequence). V shed 3 bases and J shed 7 bases, with 21 bases lying between them. The CDR3 is 17 residues long. In nucleotides, the CDR3 is TGTGCCAGTAGTATTATTTCGGGGTTATCGTCTTTCGGGGAGCTGTTTTTT. Protein product: CASSIISGLSSFGELFF.

V is TRBV4-3 and J is TRBJ1-1; no clear D. Trimming left V 8 bases short and J 0 bases short, with 10 bases between. CDR3 length equals 13 residues. Germline V gene data show CDR1 as LGHNA and CDR2 as YSLEER. This chain's CDR3 is CASATKMNTEAFF. The CDR3 DNA follows: TGCGCCAGCGCGACCAAGATGAACACTGAAGCTTTCTTT.

Regarding this clonotype: Given a much more abundant clone one base away, this may be a read error. The chain is built from TRBV29-1 and TRBJ2-5, with TRBD2 matching over 12 bases. Germline V gene lookup returns CDR1 SQVTM and CDR2 ANQGSEA. The V gene end was trimmed by 8 bases and the J gene end by 2 bases; junction bases not matched to a gene: 6. This CDR3 has 14 residues. DNA for the CDR3: TGCAGCTCAGGACTAGCGGGATGGCAAGAGACCCAGTACTTC. Translated: CSSGLAGWQETQYF.

This clonotype was counted at least ten times. V gene TRBV7-2 combines with J gene TRBJ2-1; D call uncertain. Germline lookup yields CDR1 SGHTA and CDR2 FQGNSA. The V end lost 0 bases, the J end lost 5 bases, and 14 bases lay between the germline ends. CDR3 length: 16 residues. For the CDR3, the DNA is TGTGCCAGCAGCTTAGCGCCTTGGGATCGACACAATGAGCAGTTCTTC. This codes for CASSLAPWDRHNEQFF.

This clonotype was found a few times. The V and J genes are TRBV5-1 and TRBJ1-1; 7 nucleotides align to TRBD1. CDR3 length equals 16 residues. Looked up from germline, CDR1 is SGHRS and CDR2 is YFSETQ. The junction had 9 bases not matched to a gene; V was cut back by 4 bases and J by 0 bases. The CDR3 DNA follows: TGCGCCAGCAGCCACATGACAGGGTCCATGAACACTGAAGCTTTCTTT. Protein: CASSHMTGSMNTEAFF.

There are a few counts of this clonotype. The chain combines TRBV3-1 with TRBJ1-1; no definite D call. Germline V gives CDR1 LGHDT, CDR2 YNNKEL (reference sequence). V lost 0 bases, J lost 3 bases, and 11 bases lay in between. The CDR3 covers 15 residues. The CDR3 loop reads CASSQEVGRDTEAFF. The CDR3 nucleotides read TGTGCCAGCAGCCAAGAGGTTGGCCGGGACACTGAAGCTTTCTTT.

This rearrangement joins TRBV28 to TRBJ2-3; TRBD1 is a possible D gene (6 bases). V was cut by 3 bases and J by 8 bases, with 15 bases left in between. CDR1 and CDR2 (germline): MDHEN, SYDVKM. This CDR3 spans 14 amino acids. Here the CDR3 reads CASSLAGDVRTQYF. The CDR3 nucleotides are TGTGCCAGCAGTTTGGCAGGGGATGTTCGTACGCAGTATTTT.

V and J are TRBV12-3 or TRBV12-4 and TRBJ2-5; D call uncertain. This CDR3 spans 13 amino acids. V gave up 2 bases and J gave up 7 bases, with 11 bases separating them. In DNA form, the CDR3 reads TGTGCCAGCAGTTTAACAGAATATGGGACCCAGTACTTC. This codes for CASSLTEYGTQYF.

Concerning this clonotype: Just one base apart from a much larger clone, this may be a read error. The chain combines TRBV9 with TRBJ1-5; D is unresolved. Germline V gene data show CDR1 as SGDLS and CDR2 as YYNGEE. CDR3 length equals 14 residues. Written as DNA, the CDR3 is TGTGTCAGCAGCCCCGGGGAGGGCCGGTCGCCCCAGCATTTT. Translating gives CVSSPGEGRSPQHF. Combining the CDR3 with reference TRBV9 and TRBJ1-5 gives the whole variable domain DSGVTQTPKHLITATGQRVTLRCSPRSGDLSVYWYQQSLDQGLQFLIQYYNGEERAKGNILERFSAQQFPDLHSELNLSSLELGDSALYFCVSSPGEGRSPQHFGDGTRLSIL.